Here is one T cell receptor (beta chain) with its context. Random hexamers primed reverse transcription of about 0.45 to 1 ug RNA. TCRdb called the immunoSEQ multiplex PCR reads again in MiXCR, with one record for every CDR3 protein. Here the sample spans over 150,000 distinct CDR3 sequences, approximately 95% being singletons. The sample comes from a study of CD8 T cells in Susac syndrome. Germline V lookup: CDR1 SGHTA, CDR2 FQGNSA. The CDR3 consists of 15 residues. The junction had 5 bases not matched to a gene; V was cut back by 5 bases and J by 3 bases. The rearrangement links TRBV7-2 to TRBJ2-1; 9 positions agree with TRBD2. The sequenced material came from CD4+ T cells from PBMCs. The receptor was derived from a human donor with multiple sclerosis. The chain's CDR3 is CASSGLATNYNEQFF. CDR3 in DNA: TGTGCCAGCAGCGGACTAGCGACGAACTACAATGAGCAGTTCTTC.